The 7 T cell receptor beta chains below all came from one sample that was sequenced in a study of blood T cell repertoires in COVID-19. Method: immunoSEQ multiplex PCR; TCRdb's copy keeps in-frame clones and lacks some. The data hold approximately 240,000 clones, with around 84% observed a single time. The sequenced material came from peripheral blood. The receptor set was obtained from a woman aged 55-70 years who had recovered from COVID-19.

DNA for the CDR3: TGTGCCAGTAGTATATTCCCGACAGGGGTGTGGGAGACCCAGTACTTC. This codes for CASSIFPTGVWETQYF. This chain joins TRBV19 and TRBJ2-5; TRBD1 matches at 8 bases. CDR1 is LNHDA, CDR2 SQIVND, per germline (reference sequence). The CDR3 has 16 residues. V lost 2 bases to trimming and J lost 5 bases; unmatched junction nucleotides: 10. Full variable domain (rest looked up from reference TRBV19 and TRBJ2-5): DGGITQSPKYLFRKEGQNVTLSCEQNLNHDAMYWYRQDPGQGLRLIYYSQIVNDFQKGDIAEGYSVSREKKESFPLTVTSAQKNPTAFYLCASSIFPTGVWETQYFGPGTRLLVL.

This CDR3 reads CASSIKPAGATYNEQFF. In nucleotides, the CDR3 is TGTGCCAGTAGTATCAAACCAGCGGGGGCGACGTACAATGAGCAGTTCTTC. The V and J genes are TRBV19 and TRBJ2-1, with TRBD2 matching 8 bases. The CDR3 loop spans 17 amino acids. Germline CDR1 reads LNHDA; CDR2 reads SQIVND (reference sequence). The ends lost 3 bases at V and 4 bases at J; junction bases unmatched: 11.

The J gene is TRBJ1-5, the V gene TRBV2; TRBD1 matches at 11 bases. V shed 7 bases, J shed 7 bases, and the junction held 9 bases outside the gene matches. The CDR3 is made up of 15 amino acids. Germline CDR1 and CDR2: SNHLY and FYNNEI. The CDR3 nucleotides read TGTGCCAGCATAGAAAGGACAGGGGGCGCCCAGCCCCAGCATTTT. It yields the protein CASIERTGGAQPQHF.

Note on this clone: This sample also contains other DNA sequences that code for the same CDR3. The CDR3 nucleotides are TGTGCCAGCAGCCGTGTGGCGGGGACAGATACGCAGTATTTT. Translating gives CASSRVAGTDTQYF. This chain links TRBV7-2 with TRBJ2-3, with a weak D call TRBD2 (6 bases). Trimming left V 5 bases short and J 3 bases short, with 12 bases between. The CDR3 contains 14 residues. Per germline, CDR1 SGHTA and CDR2 FQGNSA.

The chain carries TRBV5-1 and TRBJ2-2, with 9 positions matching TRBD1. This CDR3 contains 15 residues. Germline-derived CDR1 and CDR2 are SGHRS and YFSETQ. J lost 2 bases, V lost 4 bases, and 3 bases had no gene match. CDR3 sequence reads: CASSQGQGNTGELFF. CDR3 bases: TGCGCCAGCAGCCAGGGACAGGGAAACACCGGGGAGCTGTTTTTT.

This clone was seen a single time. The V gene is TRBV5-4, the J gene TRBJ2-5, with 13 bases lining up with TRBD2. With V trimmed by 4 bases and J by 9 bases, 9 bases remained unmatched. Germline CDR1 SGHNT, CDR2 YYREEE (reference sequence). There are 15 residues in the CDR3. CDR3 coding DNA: TGTGCCAGCAGCAACGGGACTAGCGGGATTCGGGCCCAGTACTTC. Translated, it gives CASSNGTSGIRAQYF.

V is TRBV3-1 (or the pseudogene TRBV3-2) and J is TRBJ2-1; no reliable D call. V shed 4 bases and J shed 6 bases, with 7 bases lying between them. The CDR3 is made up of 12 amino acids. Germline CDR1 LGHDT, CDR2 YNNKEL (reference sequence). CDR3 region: CASSLNSNEQFF. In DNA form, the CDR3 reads TGTGCCAGCAGCCTGAACAGCAATGAGCAGTTCTTC.